This T cell receptor (beta chain) came from a study of regulatory T cells in long-lasting Graves disease. CDR3 regions were amplified by Arm-PCR using iRepertoire HTBI primers to build TCR beta libraries. TCRdb passed the multiplex PCR reads through MiXCR, listing each CDR3 protein once. The sample lists under 500,000 distinct CDR3 sequences, about 20% occurring once. General observations from the study: Favoring TRBV28, TRBJ1-2 and TRBJ2-5 was a feature seen in persistent disease. Patients whose Graves' disease persisted exhibited lower TCR diversity than those newly diagnosed.

Of note for this clonotype: Its antigen remains unidentified.

Time point in this sample: persistent/refractory GD, antithyroid drugs over 5 years with positive TRAb. PBMC-extracted RNA yielded the TCR library. Germline V gene lookup returns CDR1 MNHEY and CDR2 SMNVEV (reference sequence). This CDR3 has 13 amino acids. V lost 5 bases and J lost 9, with 14 bases in between. The TCR comes from a female donor with Graves disease. This specimen was peripheral blood mononuclear cells (PBMCs), taken when the disease was refractory, from a patient treated with antithyroid drugs. This chain joins TRBV27 and TRBJ1-5; TRBD1 is a possible D gene (5 bases). As DNA, the CDR3 is TGTGCCAGCAGTGGAATGGGACCATGGCCCCAGCATTTT. The encoded protein is CASSGMGPWPQHF.